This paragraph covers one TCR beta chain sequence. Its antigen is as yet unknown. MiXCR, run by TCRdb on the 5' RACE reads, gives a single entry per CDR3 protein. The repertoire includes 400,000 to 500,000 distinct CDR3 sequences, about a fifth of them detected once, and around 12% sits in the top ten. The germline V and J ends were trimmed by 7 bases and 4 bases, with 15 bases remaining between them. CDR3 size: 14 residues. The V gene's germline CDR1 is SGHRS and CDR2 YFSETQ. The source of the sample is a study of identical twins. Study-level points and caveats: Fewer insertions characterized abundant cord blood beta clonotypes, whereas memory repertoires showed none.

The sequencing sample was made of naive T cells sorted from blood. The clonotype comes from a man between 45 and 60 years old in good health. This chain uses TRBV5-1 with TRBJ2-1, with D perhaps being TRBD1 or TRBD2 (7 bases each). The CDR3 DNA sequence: TGCGCCAGCGGTCAGGGGGGGACGTACAATGAGCAGTTCTTC. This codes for CASGQGGTYNEQFF.